A single TCR beta chain is shown here with its context. The antigen remains undetermined. This specimen comes from a study of shared clonotypes between healthy human individuals. Across several immunoSEQ plates, the genomic DNA of each subset was split evenly. Using immunoSEQ multiplex PCR, the repertoire was profiled, and TCRdb retains in-frame clones only, with some absent. The repertoire holds about 2.1 million clones, with approximately 94% as singletons. The germline CDR1 and CDR2 sequences are SNHLY and FYNNEI. V trimming: 5 bases; J trimming: 4 bases; junction bases outside the gene matches: 11. This CDR3 is built from 16 residues. Naive-designated CD8 cells lacked CD45RO, were positively enriched for CCR7, and omitted terminally differentiated effector memory CD45RA+ cells. General study findings and limits: The study found about 5% of naive CD4 clonotypes shared across a handful of donors. Clonotypes not shared had lower generation probabilities than those common to all four donors. Read depth was anticipated to influence clonotype sharing among donors.

Sequencing was done on a sample of naive CD8+ T cells from PBMCs. This TCR was recovered from a man between 18 and 29 years old in good health. Some clones in this sample may be carry-over from other donors' samples. The rearrangement links TRBV2 to TRBJ2-7; the match to TRBD2 covers 10 bases. CDR3 loop: CASSSSGGERLYEQYF. The CDR3, as DNA: TGTGCCAGCAGTTCTAGCGGGGGAGAGCGGTTGTACGAGCAGTACTTC.